The 24 T cell receptor beta chains in this list originate from one sample, sequenced in a study of identical twins. One entry per CDR3 protein results from TCRdb running MiXCR on the 5' RACE reads. In the table there are roughly 290,000 distinct CDR3 sequences, just under 9.5% of which are singletons. This same sample was also part of a study on yellow fever vaccine responses in identical twins.

The sequenced sample consisted of CD8+ T cells sorted from blood. The source of these receptors is a woman between 18 and 29 years old in good health.

There are a few counts of this clonotype. V gene TRBV27 combines with J gene TRBJ2-2; maybe TRBD1 (7 bases). Germline values: CDR1 MNHEY, CDR2 SMNVEV (reference sequence). The CDR3 sequence is 17 residues long. V was trimmed by 2 bases and J by 0 bases, leaving 13 bases between them. CDR3 coding DNA: TGTGCCAGCAGTTTACAGGGGGGACATACGAACACCGGGGAGCTGTTTTTT. This encodes CASSLQGGHTNTGELFF.

Ten or more counts support this clonotype. The chain uses TRBV20-1 and TRBJ1-5; D gene unclear. Trimming left V 5 bases short and J 4 bases short, with 9 bases between. Germline CDR1 and CDR2: DFQATT and SNEGSKA (reference sequence). The CDR3 has 12 amino acids. This CDR3 reads CSAQAKNQPQHF. For the CDR3, the DNA is TGCAGTGCTCAAGCGAAAAATCAGCCCCAGCATTTT.

This clonotype was counted at least ten times. The V call is TRBV15, the J call TRBJ2-7, with D uncertain. The germline V gene encodes CDR1 LNHNV and CDR2 YYDKDF (reference sequence). This CDR3 contains 14 residues. The V gene lost 1 base and the J gene lost 2 bases, with 9 bases spanning the gap. The CDR3 spells CATSRVTQTYEQYF. CDR3 DNA: TGTGCCACCAGCAGAGTAACACAGACCTACGAGCAGTACTTC.

The genes are TRBV7-9 and TRBJ1-1; D gene uncertain. With 9 bases removed from V and 4 bases from J, the gap between germline ends came to 18 bases. Looked up from germline, CDR1 is SEHNR and CDR2 is FQNEAQ (reference sequence). The CDR3 length is 14 residues. The CDR3 nucleotides are TGTGCCAGTAAAACTGGCGGAGAGGGCACTGAAGCTTTCTTT. Its protein is CASKTGGEGTEAFF.

This clonotype was detected only a few times. The chain uses TRBV6-2 or TRBV6-3 and TRBJ1-2; unclear D gene. Germline CDR1 is MNHEY and CDR2 is SVGEGT. V was trimmed by 2 bases and J by 0 bases, leaving 10 bases between them. This CDR3 is built from 15 residues. The CDR3 loop is CASSYNGFPNYGYTF. The CDR3 bases are TGTGCCAGCAGTTACAACGGGTTTCCTAACTATGGCTACACCTTC.

The gene calls are TRBV12-3 or TRBV12-4 and TRBJ2-1; D not certain. The CDR3 is made up of 12 amino acids. Trimming took off 3 bases at V and 8 bases at J, with 8 bases between the two ends. The CDR3, as DNA: TGTGCCAGCAGTTTTTCCGCCCATGAGCAGTTCTTC. The encoded protein is CASSFSAHEQFF.

This clonotype came up many times. This rearrangement joins TRBV18 to TRBJ2-7, with 7 bases lining up with TRBD1. This CDR3 is built from 16 residues. The germline gives CDR1 KGHSH, CDR2 LQKENI. Losses at the gene ends were 3 bases for V and 4 bases for J; bases not matched to a gene: 12. CDR3 region: CASSPNLPLQGYEQYF. The CDR3 DNA follows: TGTGCCAGCTCACCGAATCTCCCACTACAGGGGTACGAGCAGTACTTC.

The chain recombines TRBV7-9 with TRBJ2-3, with 9 bases aligning to TRBD1. J was trimmed by 4 bases and V by 7 bases; bases with no gene match: 9. Germline V gives CDR1 SEHNR, CDR2 FQNEAQ (reference sequence). This CDR3 spans 15 amino acids. CDR3 protein: CASTPRDREADTQYF. DNA of the CDR3: TGTGCCAGCACCCCCCGGGACAGGGAGGCAGATACGCAGTATTTT.

This clonotype was detected a few times. The chain links TRBV15 to TRBJ2-6; D is undetermined. V was pared by 3 bases and J by 0 bases, with 9 bases between. Germline-derived CDR1 and CDR2 are LNHNV and YYDKDF (reference sequence). There are 16 residues in the CDR3. CDR3: CATSSTQPSGANVLTF. The CDR3 nucleotides read TGTGCCACCAGCAGTACTCAACCCTCTGGGGCCAACGTCCTGACTTTC. The variable domain in full, completed from reference TRBV15 and TRBJ2-6, reads DAMVIQNPRYQVTQFGKPVTLSCSQTLNHNVMYWYQQKSSQAPKLLFHYYDKDFNNEADTPDNFQSRRPNTSFCFLDIRSPGLGDTAMYLCATSSTQPSGANVLTFGAGSRLTVL.

This clonotype was counted many times. The CDR3 sequence: CASSPRDGSYEQYF. In DNA, the CDR3 is TGTGCCAGCAGCCCCAGGGACGGGTCCTACGAGCAGTACTTC. The chain has TRBV7-9 and TRBJ2-7, with D perhaps matching TRBD1 or TRBD2 (5 bases each). Germline V gene sequence: CDR1 SEHNR, CDR2 FQNEAQ (reference sequence). The CDR3 consists of 14 residues. V shed 5 bases and J shed 1 base, with 12 bases lying between them.

This clonotype was seen only a few times. The rearrangement links TRBV20-1 to TRBJ2-7; 8 bases match TRBD1. This CDR3 has 15 amino acids. The germline V gene encodes CDR1 DFQATT and CDR2 SNEGSKA (reference sequence). V lost 3 bases to trimming and J lost 5 bases; unmatched junction nucleotides: 12. CDR3 coding DNA: TGCAGTGCTAGCCTGGAACGACAGGGGCGGCACGAGCAGTACTTC. The encoded protein is CSASLERQGRHEQYF.

This chain connects TRBV20-1 to TRBJ2-1; D remains unclear. With 0 bases removed from V and 1 base from J, the gap between germline ends came to 10 bases. CDR3 length: 15 residues. The V gene's germline CDR1 is DFQATT and CDR2 SNEGSKA (reference sequence). The CDR3 coding sequence is TGCAGTGCTAGAGATCTTAGTGGGTCCTACAATGAGCAGTTCTTC. The encoded protein is CSARDLSGSYNEQFF.

V and J are TRBV7-3 and TRBJ2-7; D is possibly TRBD1 or TRBD2 (5 bases each). This CDR3 spans 13 amino acids. CDR1 SGHTA and CDR2 FQGTGA come from the germline V gene. The V end lost 2 bases, the J end lost 5 bases, and 10 bases lay between the germline ends. The CDR3 DNA reads TGTGCCAGCAGCTTATTACCGGGGCACGAGCAGTACTTC. This sequence encodes CASSLLPGHEQYF.

The chain combines TRBV4-1 with TRBJ2-7; D not certain. V was trimmed by 5 bases and J by 0 bases, leaving 11 bases between them. Germline V lookup: CDR1 MGHRA, CDR2 YSYEKL. The CDR3 is 14 residues long. The CDR3 region is CASSIVLGSYEQYF. The CDR3 nucleotides read TGCGCCAGCAGCATAGTCTTAGGCTCCTACGAGCAGTACTTC.

This clonotype has a handful of counts. The chain combines TRBV7-6 with TRBJ2-7; D might be TRBD1 (6 bases). This CDR3 is built from 16 residues. Germline V gene data show CDR1 as SGHVS and CDR2 as FNYEAQ. V was pared by 5 bases and J by 5 bases, with 22 bases between. The CDR3 protein is CASSRPTGLSRDEQYF. The CDR3 DNA follows: TGTGCCAGCAGCAGACCTACAGGGCTAAGTCGGGACGAGCAGTACTTC.

The J gene is TRBJ2-7, the V gene TRBV27; TRBD1 or TRBD2 may be the D gene (5 bases each). Germline V gives CDR1 MNHEY, CDR2 SMNVEV (reference sequence). The CDR3 runs to 13 residues. V lost 4 bases, J lost 3 bases, and 10 bases lay in between. CDR3 sequence: CASSSGADYEQYF. The CDR3 DNA sequence: TGTGCCAGCAGTTCCGGGGCGGACTACGAGCAGTACTTC.

This clonotype was seen more than once but under ten times. The J gene is TRBJ2-7, the V gene TRBV6-4; D is uncertain. V gave up 7 bases and J gave up 8 bases, with 12 bases separating them. Germline V gene lookup returns CDR1 MRHNA and CDR2 SNTAGT. The CDR3 loop spans 11 amino acids. The CDR3: CASTPALKQYF. The CDR3 nucleotides are TGTGCCAGCACTCCCGCCCTTAAGCAGTACTTC.

This clonotype was observed at least ten times. This chain joins TRBV10-3 and TRBJ2-2; possible D gene TRBD1, 6 bases. Trimming took 4 bases from V and 4 from J, leaving 16 bases between them. Germline V gene lookup returns CDR1 ENHRY and CDR2 SYGVKD. This CDR3 comprises 16 residues. As DNA, the CDR3 is TGTGCCATCAGTGCGGGGTTTGGGACAAGCACCGGGGAGCTGTTTTTT. This codes for CAISAGFGTSTGELFF.

This clonotype was detected many times. This chain uses TRBV4-1 with TRBJ2-7; 12 bases agree with TRBD2. Germline V CDR1 and CDR2: MGHRA, YSYEKL. CDR3 length equals 18 residues. Trimming took 0 bases from V and 2 from J; bases not matched to a gene: 8. The CDR3: CASSQDDGLAGITYEQYF. The DNA for the CDR3 is TGCGCCAGCAGCCAAGATGACGGACTAGCGGGAATTACCTACGAGCAGTACTTC.

This clonotype came up many times. The genes are TRBV7-3 and TRBJ2-3, with a tentative D call TRBD2 (5 bases). The CDR3 contains 13 residues. Deletions cut 5 bases from V and 4 bases from J, with 10 bases between. The germline V gene encodes CDR1 SGHTA and CDR2 FQGTGA. In nucleotides, the CDR3 is TGTGCCAGCAGCCACGGGATCTCAGATACGCAGTATTTT. Its translation: CASSHGISDTQYF. The variable domain in full, with the rest retrieved from reference TRBV7-3 and TRBJ2-3, is GAGVSQTPSNKVTEKGKYVELRCDPISGHTALYWYRQSLGQGPEFLIYFQGTGAADDSGLPNDRFFAVRPEGSVSTLKIQRTERGDSAVYLCASSHGISDTQYFGPGTRLTVL.

This clonotype was seen ten or more times. The chain combines TRBV7-6 with TRBJ1-4; D not certain. CDR1 is SGHVS, CDR2 FNYEAQ, per germline. Trimming took off 3 bases at V and 7 bases at J, with 9 bases between the two ends. The CDR3 is 13 amino acids. The CDR3, as DNA: TGTGCCAGCAGCTTGGTAGAACGTGAAAAACTGTTTTTT. Residues: CASSLVEREKLFF.

In regard to this clonotype: One end of the junction is discordant with germline, which a read error may explain. The chain combines TRBV20-1 with TRBJ2-3; 10 bases line up with TRBD2. In germline, CDR1 is DFQATT, CDR2 SNEGSKA (reference sequence). The CDR3 runs 17 residues. The CDR3, as DNA: TGCTGTGCTAGAGATCTGGAACTAGCGGGGAGGACAGATACGCAGTATTTT. Translation: CCARDLELAGRTDTQYF.

This clonotype was counted a few times. This rearrangement joins TRBV29-1 to TRBJ2-5; 16 bases agree with TRBD2. The CDR3 is 19 amino acids. The germline V gene has CDR1 SQVTM and CDR2 ANQGSEA. V shed 7 bases, J shed 1 base, and the junction held 15 bases outside the gene matches. The CDR3 loop is CSAKGVPGLAGGPQETQYF. CDR3 bases: TGCAGCGCAAAGGGCGTCCCGGGACTAGCGGGAGGGCCCCAAGAGACCCAGTACTTC.

The sample holds a few counts of this clonotype. The gene calls are TRBV6-1 and TRBJ2-1; 8 bases map to TRBD2. V shed 5 bases and J 9 bases; nucleotides not matched to a gene: 18. This CDR3 region has 17 residues. The germline gives CDR1 MNHNS, CDR2 SASEGT. The CDR3 here is CASSPWIAGTPGVEQFF. The CDR3 DNA sequence: TGTGCCAGCAGTCCGTGGATAGCGGGAACCCCAGGTGTTGAGCAGTTCTTC.